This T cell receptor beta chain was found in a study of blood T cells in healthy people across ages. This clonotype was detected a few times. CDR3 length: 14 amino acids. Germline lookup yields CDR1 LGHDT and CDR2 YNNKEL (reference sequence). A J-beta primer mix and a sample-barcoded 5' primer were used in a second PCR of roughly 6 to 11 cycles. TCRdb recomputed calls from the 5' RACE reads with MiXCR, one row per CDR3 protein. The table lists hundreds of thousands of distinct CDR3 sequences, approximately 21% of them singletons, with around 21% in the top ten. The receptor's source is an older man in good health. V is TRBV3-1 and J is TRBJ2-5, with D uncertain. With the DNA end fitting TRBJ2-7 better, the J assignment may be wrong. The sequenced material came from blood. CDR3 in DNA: TGTGCCAGCAGCCAAGGTTTCAGACCCTACGAGCAGTACTTC. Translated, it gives CASSQGFRPYEQYF.